The 16 T cell receptor beta chains presented below share a single source sample, sequenced in a study of T cells after posttransplantation cyclophosphamide. Data came from immunoSEQ multiplex PCR; TCRdb stores just in-frame clones and leaves some out. Of tens of thousands of clones listed, 80% to 95% were seen once; the top ten hold roughly 2.9%. The sequenced sample was PBMCs. The receptors originated from a woman aged 30 to 39 in good health and a related stem cell transplant donor.

The chain combines TRBV11-2 with TRBJ2-7; tentatively, D is TRBD2 (5 bases). The V gene lost 1 base and the J gene lost 5 bases, with 9 bases spanning the gap. From germline, CDR1 is SGHAT and CDR2 FQNNGV. The CDR3 consists of 13 residues. DNA for the CDR3: TGTGCCAGCAGCTTAGTCGGGGTCGACGAGCAGTACTTC. It is translated as CASSLVGVDEQYF. The full variable domain, its missing parts supplied by reference TRBV11-2 and TRBJ2-7, is EAGVAQSPRYKIIEKRQSVAFWCNPISGHATLYWYQQILGQGPKLLIQFQNNGVVDDSQLPKDRFSAERLKGVDSTLKIQPAKLEDSAVYLCASSLVGVDEQYFGPGTRLTVT.

The genes are TRBV28 and TRBJ2-5; D possibly uses TRBD1 or TRBD2 (5 bases each). The V end lost 5 bases, the J end lost 8 bases, and 18 bases lay between the germline ends. This CDR3 comprises 14 residues. Germline CDR1 MDHEN, CDR2 SYDVKM. The CDR3 sequence: CASSLGDPRGTQYF. In nucleotides, the CDR3 is TGTGCCAGCAGTCTAGGGGACCCAAGAGGTACCCAGTACTTC.

This chain joins TRBV25-1 and TRBJ2-1; TRBD2 aligns across 14 bases. Trimming at V came to 6 bases and at J to 8 bases, leaving 6 bases not matched to a gene. In germline, CDR1 is MGHDK, CDR2 SYGVNS. The CDR3 covers 15 residues. DNA of the CDR3: TGTGCCAGCAGAGCGACTAGCGGGGGGGTAGATGAGCAGTTCTTC. It yields the protein CASRATSGGVDEQFF.

The V call is TRBV2, the J call TRBJ2-1, with 9 bases identical to TRBD1. CDR1 is SNHLY and CDR2 is FYNNEI in the germline V gene. The CDR3 totals 15 residues. Trimming at V came to 7 bases and at J to 0 bases, leaving 4 bases not matched to a gene. CDR3 DNA sequence: TGTGCCAGCATATCGGACAGGGGCTCCTACAATGAGCAGTTCTTC. Translation gives CASISDRGSYNEQFF. Full variable domain (rest looked up from reference TRBV2 and TRBJ2-1): EPEVTQTPSHQVTQMGQEVILRCVPISNHLYFYWYRQILGQKVEFLVSFYNNEISEKSEIFDDQFSVERPDGSNFTLKIRSTKLEDSAMYFCASISDRGSYNEQFFGPGTRLTVL.

The rearrangement links TRBV29-1 to TRBJ1-5; TRBD1 might be the D (5 bases). There are 13 residues in the CDR3. CDR1 and CDR2 (germline): SQVTM, ANQGSEA. The ends were cut back, 4 bases at V and 3 bases at J, with 10 bases in the middle. CDR3 protein: CSVVTGYNQPQHF. CDR3 sequence (DNA): TGCAGCGTTGTTACAGGTTACAATCAGCCCCAGCATTTT.

V usage is TRBV11-2 and J usage is TRBJ2-1; 10 bases map to TRBD1. The V gene's germline CDR1 is SGHAT and CDR2 FQNNGV. There are 12 residues in the CDR3. V shed 5 bases and J 9 bases; nucleotides not matched to a gene: 1. This CDR3 is CASSRTGGEQFF. In DNA form, the CDR3 reads TGTGCCAGCAGCCGGACAGGGGGTGAGCAGTTCTTC.

This clone showed up just once. The chain has TRBV12-5 and TRBJ2-1; D is uncertain. Trimming shortened V by 3 bases and J by 8 bases, and 8 bases separated the two germline ends. This CDR3 is built from 12 residues. Germline values: CDR1 LGHNT, CDR2 FRNRAP. Written as DNA, the CDR3 is TGTGCTAGTGGTTTAGGAGAGGATGAGCAGTTCTTC. Residues: CASGLGEDEQFF.

This clone showed up just once. This sequence joins TRBV7-8 and TRBJ1-5, with D uncertain. The ends were cut back, 4 bases at V and 0 bases at J, with 13 bases in the middle. The germline CDR1 and CDR2 sequences are SGHVS and FQNEAQ. The CDR3 loop spans 16 amino acids. The CDR3 reads CASSSRRAGSNQPQHF. The CDR3 DNA sequence: TGTGCCAGCAGCTCCCGGCGGGCAGGTAGCAATCAGCCCCAGCATTTT. The variable domain in full, completed from reference TRBV7-8 and TRBJ1-5, reads GAGVSQSPRYKVAKRGQDVALRCDPISGHVSLFWYQQALGQGPEFLTYFQNEAQLDKSGLPSDRFFAERPEGSVSTLKIQRTQQEDSAVYLCASSSRRAGSNQPQHFGDGTRLSIL.

The chain employs TRBV6-4 and TRBJ1-2; 7 positions agree with TRBD1. The CDR3 extends over 14 amino acids. Germline V gene sequence: CDR1 MRHNA, CDR2 SNTAGT. V was clipped by 5 bases and J by 3 bases; unmatched bases: 6. The CDR3 loop reads CASSPGGEDYGYTF. The CDR3, as DNA: TGTGCCAGCAGTCCAGGGGGTGAGGACTATGGCTACACCTTC.

The V gene is TRBV9, the J gene TRBJ1-4; no reliable D call. The V end lost 4 bases, the J end lost 6 bases, and 16 bases lay between the germline ends. The CDR3 runs 15 residues. The germline V gene encodes CDR1 SGDLS and CDR2 YYNGEE. The CDR3 nucleotides are TGTGCCAGCAGCCCCGGCGTATTGAGGGATGAAAAACTGTTTTTT. Translating gives CASSPGVLRDEKLFF.

The CDR3 nucleotides read TGTGCCAGCAGTTTTTCGGGGAGGACTGAAGCTTTCTTT. It is translated as CASSFSGRTEAFF. This sequence joins TRBV28 and TRBJ1-1; D gene unclear. V gave up 3 bases and J gave up 5 bases, with 10 bases separating them. The CDR3 sequence is 13 residues long. Per germline, CDR1 MDHEN and CDR2 SYDVKM.

The chain employs TRBV4-3 and TRBJ2-2; 9 bases align to TRBD1. This CDR3 contains 15 residues. Germline CDR1 reads LGHNA; CDR2 reads YSLEER. Unmatched junction bases numbered 6, after V lost 3 bases and J lost 7 bases. DNA of the CDR3: TGCGCCAGCAGCCACGTACAGGGGGCCGGCGGGGAGCTGTTTTTT. Translating it yields CASSHVQGAGGELFF.

The rearrangement joins TRBV10-1 to TRBJ2-7; 8 bases are shared with TRBD1. In germline, CDR1 is WNHNN, CDR2 SYGVQD (reference sequence). The CDR3 is 13 amino acids. V was clipped by 8 bases and J by 4 bases; unmatched bases: 7. CDR3 in amino acids: CASGRTGRYEQYF. As DNA, the CDR3 is TGCGCCAGCGGCAGGACAGGGCGGTACGAGCAGTACTTC.

This clone was seen more than once but under ten times. The CDR3 DNA reads TGTGCCAGCAGCCAGTTTGGCAATCAGCCCCAGCATTTT. This translates into CASSQFGNQPQHF. V usage is TRBV7-9 and J usage is TRBJ1-5; D ambiguous. This CDR3 spans 13 amino acids. V dropped 5 bases and J dropped 2 bases, with 7 bases sitting between them. From germline, CDR1 is SEHNR and CDR2 FQNEAQ (reference sequence).

The chain employs TRBV28 and TRBJ2-2; D uncertain. Germline V lookup: CDR1 MDHEN, CDR2 SYDVKM. V was shortened by 6 bases and J by 1 base, with 12 bases between the two germline ends. CDR3 length: 15 amino acids. CDR3 residues: CASSRVPLNTGELFF. Here the CDR3 DNA reads TGTGCCAGCAGCCGGGTTCCTTTGAACACCGGGGAGCTGTTTTTT. Filled out from reference TRBV28 and TRBJ2-2, the complete variable domain reads DVKVTQSSRYLVKRTGEKVFLECVQDMDHENMFWYRQDPGLGLRLIYFSYDVKMKEKGDIPEGYSVSREKKERFSLILESASTNQTSMYLCASSRVPLNTGELFFGEGSRLTVL.

The V and J genes are TRBV6-1 and TRBJ2-7; 7 positions agree with TRBD1. Germline CDR1 and CDR2: MNHNS and SASEGT. V shed 6 bases, J shed 4 bases, and the junction held 9 bases outside the gene matches. This CDR3 is built from 14 residues. CDR3 sequence (DNA): TGTGCCAGCAGCGTCATGACAGGGATTTACGAGCAGTACTTC. Amino acid sequence: CASSVMTGIYEQYF.